The 5 T cell receptor beta chains listed next were all sequenced from one sample in a study of tumor-infiltrating lymphocytes in primary liver carcinoma. Taking roughly 20-34 mg of unsorted bulk tissue, the authors co-extracted RNA and DNA. A constant-region primer primed TCR beta cDNA synthesis from around 500 ng of total RNA. Modified slightly, ARM-PCR produced TCR beta libraries over three nested multiplex PCR rounds. TRBV1-TRBV30 forward primers paired with a C-beta reverse primer drove the first two PCR rounds, around 10 cycles each. TCRdb independently ran MiXCR on the multiplex PCR reads; one entry per CDR3 protein. This repertoire shows over 100,000 distinct CDR3 sequences, around two thirds found once; its top ten account for 8.1%. The source material was tumor-adjacent normal liver tissue. The receptors stem from a woman aged 60-75 years with primary liver carcinoma and hepatitis B virus infection.

For this clonotype: One end of the junction is discordant with germline, which a read error may explain. The rearrangement links TRBV2 to TRBJ2-5, with a weak D call TRBD2 (6 bases). The CDR3 length is 16 residues. Germline CDR1 and CDR2: SNHLY and FYNNEI. The CDR3 DNA sequence: TGTACCAGCAGTGAAGATGCGGGGAACACCCGGGGGACCCAGTACTTC. Translation: CTSSEDAGNTRGTQYF. The full variable domain, with the rest looked up from reference TRBV2 and TRBJ2-5, is EPEVTQTPSHQVTQMGQEVILRCVPISNHLYFYWYRQILGQKVEFLVSFYNNEISEKSEIFDDQFSVERPDGSNFTLKIRSTKLEDSAMYFCTSSEDAGNTRGTQYFGPGTRLLVL.

The CDR3 sequence is CASSPRTGDSGNTIYF. The CDR3 DNA sequence: TGTGCCAGCTCACCGAGGACGGGAGACTCTGGAAACACCATATATTTT. This rearrangement joins TRBV18 to TRBJ1-3; D unresolved. Trimming left V 3 bases short and J 0 bases short, with 12 bases between. The CDR3 sequence is 16 residues long. Germline V gives CDR1 KGHSH, CDR2 LQKENI.

As regards this clonotype: Being one base from a much bigger clone, this may be a read error. Lacking the conserved final phenylalanine or tryptophan, this CDR3 likely reflects a read error. V is TRBV30 and J is TRBJ2-5; TRBD1 is a possible D gene (5 bases). This CDR3 region has 14 residues. Germline assignment: CDR1 GTSNPN and CDR2 SVGIG (reference sequence). Trimming shortened V by 1 base and J by 9 bases, and 18 bases separated the two germline ends. CDR3 protein: CAWSGGSPKRPQYL. Written as DNA, the CDR3 is TGTGCCTGGAGTGGGGGCAGCCCCAAGAGACCCCAGTACTTA.

A remark on this clonotype: No conserved phenylalanine or tryptophan is present at the end of the CDR3, so a read error is the likely explanation. This chain uses TRBV6-5 with TRBJ2-1; tentatively, D is TRBD1 (6 bases). Germline V gene data show CDR1 as MNHEY and CDR2 as SVGAGI. The CDR3 length is 13 residues. The V end was cut by 9 bases, the J end by 7 bases, with 16 bases between. The CDR3 spells CARSSLRGNEQFL. CDR3 nucleotide sequence: TGTGCCAGGAGCTCCCTTAGGGGGAATGAGCAGTTCCTC.

The DNA of the CDR3 is TGTGCCCGCAACTTAAGGACAGGGGAAGGGGAGACCCAGTACTTC. This gives the protein CARNLRTGEGETQYF. The chain links TRBV11-2 to TRBJ2-5; 9 nucleotides agree with TRBD1. V shed 11 bases and J 5 bases; nucleotides not matched to a gene: 15. The germline gives CDR1 SGHAT, CDR2 FQNNGV. The CDR3 totals 15 residues.